Below, 5 T cell receptor beta chains from the same sample are listed, as sequenced in a study of shared clonotypes between healthy human individuals. CD45RO-negative, CCR7-positively selected cells formed the naive CD8 fraction, excluding terminally differentiated effector memory CD45RA+ cells. Clones were read by immunoSEQ multiplex PCR, and TCRdb kept only the in-frame ones, dropping some. The sample consists of around 560,000 clones, 90% to 95% of them appearing once. Sequenced: naive CD8+ T cells sorted from blood. Receptor source: a woman aged 30 to 39 in good health.

The chain links TRBV28 to TRBJ2-7; 8 bases are a match to TRBD2. Germline V gene data show CDR1 as MDHEN and CDR2 as SYDVKM. The length of the CDR3 is 15 residues. V lost 7 bases and J lost 0; bases outside the gene matches: 8. The CDR3 DNA follows: TGTGCCAGCAACCTTAGCGGGACCAGCTCCTACGAGCAGTACTTC. As protein: CASNLSGTSSYEQYF.

The chain carries TRBV11-3 and TRBJ2-1; 9 bases fit TRBD2. After removal of 5 bases from V and 4 bases from J, the junction contained 12 bases not matched to a gene. Germline V gene sequence: CDR1 SGHNT, CDR2 YENEEA. CDR3 length: 17 amino acids. Written as DNA, the CDR3 is TGTGCCAGCAGCCTCCCCGTGACTAGCGGAGCATACAATGAGCAGTTCTTC. This codes for CASSLPVTSGAYNEQFF.

The V and J genes are TRBV28 and TRBJ2-5, with D possibly being TRBD2 (6 bases). The CDR3 length is 14 residues. The V gene lost 5 bases and the J gene lost 3 bases, with 13 bases spanning the gap. The germline V gene has CDR1 MDHEN and CDR2 SYDVKM. The CDR3 bases are TGTGCCAGCAGTGATACCGGAGGGGAAGAGACCCAGTACTTC. The encoded protein is CASSDTGGEETQYF.

The chain employs TRBV19 and TRBJ1-5; D not certain. Germline CDR1 reads LNHDA; CDR2 reads SQIVND (reference sequence). The CDR3 runs 13 residues. V gave up 2 bases and J gave up 7 bases, with 9 bases separating them. The CDR3 nucleotides are TGTGCCAGTAGTATAATCCCATGGCAGCCCCAGCATTTT. This sequence encodes CASSIIPWQPQHF.

The V call is TRBV19, the J call TRBJ2-7, with D possibly matching TRBD1 (6 bases). The CDR3 totals 15 residues. Germline CDR1 and CDR2: LNHDA and SQIVND (reference sequence). The germline V and J ends were trimmed by 4 bases and 1 base, with 14 bases remaining between them. CDR3 sequence: CASSRDRSPSYEQYF. The CDR3 DNA reads TGTGCCAGTAGTAGAGACAGGTCGCCGTCCTACGAGCAGTACTTC.